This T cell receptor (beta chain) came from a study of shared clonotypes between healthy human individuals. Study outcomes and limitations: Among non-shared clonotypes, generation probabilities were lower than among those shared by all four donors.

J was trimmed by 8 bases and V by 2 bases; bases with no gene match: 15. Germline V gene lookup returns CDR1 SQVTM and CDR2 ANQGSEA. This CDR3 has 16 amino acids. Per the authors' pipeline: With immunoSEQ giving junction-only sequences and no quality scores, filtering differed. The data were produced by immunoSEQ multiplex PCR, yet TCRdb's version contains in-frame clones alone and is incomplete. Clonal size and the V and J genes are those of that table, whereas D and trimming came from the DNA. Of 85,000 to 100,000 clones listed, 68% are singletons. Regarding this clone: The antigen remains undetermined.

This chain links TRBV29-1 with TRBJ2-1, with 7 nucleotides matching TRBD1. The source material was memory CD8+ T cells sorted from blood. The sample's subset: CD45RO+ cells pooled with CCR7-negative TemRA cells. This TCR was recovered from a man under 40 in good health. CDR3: CSVELRETGAVDEQFF. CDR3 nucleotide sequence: TGCAGCGTTGAACTAAGGGAAACAGGGGCGGTCGATGAGCAGTTCTTC.